This T cell receptor beta chain was sequenced during a study of metastatic and nonmetastatic thyroid tumors. In the study overall: Malignant and benign thyroid patients had repertoires compared in peripheral blood and tumor or nodule tissue. Study-wide points: Malignant thyroid tumors reportedly had TCR beta diversity that was significantly higher than in benign nodules, in blood and tumor.

MiXCR was used by TCRdb to re-call the PCR reads. The data contain tens of thousands of clones, 15% to 20% of them seen just once; the ten biggest clones take up 27%. CDR3 length equals 14 residues. The germline V gene encodes CDR1 MNHNS and CDR2 SASEGT. Trimming cost V 8 bases and J 0 bases, with 11 bases left between them. Each patient came to thyroid surgery without any prior treatment (of any kind). For this clone: The antigen is unknown.

The V gene is TRBV6-1, the J gene TRBJ1-5, with D perhaps matching TRBD1 (6 bases). The receptor comes from a female donor with papillary thyroid cancer or a benign thyroid nodule (not recorded which). Some clones in this sample may be carry-over from other donors' samples. Sequencing was carried out using blood. The CDR3 loop is CASATGHSNQPQHF. Written as DNA, the CDR3 is TGTGCCAGCGCAACGGGACATAGCAATCAGCCCCAGCATTTT.